These 17 T cell receptor beta chains originate from one sample sequenced in a study of T cell responses to AZD1222 COVID-19 vaccine. Clones were read by immunoSEQ multiplex PCR, and TCRdb kept only the in-frame ones, dropping some. The data contain about 120,000 clones, approximately 85% of them seen just once; the ten biggest clones take up around 3.9%. This specimen consisted of peripheral blood, obtained on day 0 of MenACWY control vaccination. These receptors came from an adult in good health.

The chain links TRBV7-9 to TRBJ1-2; 9 nucleotides line up with TRBD1. Germline V gene sequence: CDR1 SEHNR, CDR2 FQNEAQ (reference sequence). This CDR3 has 15 residues. Unmatched junction bases numbered 11, after V lost 5 bases and J lost 7 bases. The CDR3 sequence: CASSTHRGRMSGYTF. In nucleotides, the CDR3 is TGTGCCAGCAGCACTCACAGGGGGCGGATGTCTGGCTACACCTTC.

V usage is TRBV9 and J usage is TRBJ1-1; weak D call: TRBD1 (6 bases). This CDR3 has 17 amino acids. Germline CDR1 and CDR2: SGDLS and YYNGEE. Trimming cost V 6 bases and J 2 bases, with 23 bases left between them. CDR3 DNA sequence: TGTGCCAGCACCCGAGGGGGGGGGTATAATGCTAACACTGAAGCTTTCTTT. It is translated as CASTRGGGYNANTEAFF.

This clone was found a few times. The rearrangement joins TRBV29-1 to TRBJ2-3; 7 bases are a match to TRBD2. V dropped 6 bases and J dropped 2; count of bases not matched to a gene: 5. This CDR3 comprises 13 residues. Per germline, CDR1 SQVTM and CDR2 ANQGSEA. The CDR3 DNA reads as TGCAGCGTAAGCGGGGCCTACACAGATACGCAGTATTTT. Residues: CSVSGAYTDTQYF.

The chain joins TRBV5-6 to TRBJ1-2; D remains ambiguous. V shed 5 bases and J shed 12 bases, with 20 bases lying between them. The CDR3 spans 13 residues. Germline V CDR1 and CDR2: SGHDT, YYEEEE. CDR3 in DNA: TGTGCCAGCAGTAGGACCATACCGGGAGGCGACACCTTC. Translated, it gives CASSRTIPGGDTF.

This sequence joins TRBV7-9 and TRBJ1-1; D possibly corresponds to TRBD1 (5 bases). CDR1 is SEHNR and CDR2 is FQNEAQ in the germline V gene (reference sequence). This CDR3 spans 12 amino acids. The ends were cut back, 5 bases at V and 13 bases at J, with 17 bases in the middle. The CDR3 sequence is CASSRGTGEYFF. The CDR3 DNA sequence: TGTGCCAGCAGCCGGGGGACGGGGGAATATTTCTTT.

The chain joins TRBV28 to TRBJ2-5, with 15 bases that match TRBD2. This CDR3 is built from 18 residues. Trimming took 2 bases from V and 0 from J; bases not matched to a gene: 4. The germline V gene has CDR1 MDHEN and CDR2 SYDVKM. CDR3 in DNA: TGTGCCAGCAGTTTACCTGGGACTAGCGGGGGGCACCAAGAGACCCAGTACTTC. It codes for CASSLPGTSGGHQETQYF.

The chain carries TRBV4-3 and TRBJ1-1; 10 bases agree with TRBD1. The CDR3 is 15 amino acids. Germline CDR1 LGHNA, CDR2 YSLEER. V shed 3 bases, J shed 6 bases, and the junction held 7 bases outside the gene matches. This CDR3 is CASSHGTGDRAEAFF. As DNA, the CDR3 is TGCGCCAGCAGCCACGGGACAGGGGATCGGGCTGAAGCTTTCTTT.

This chain connects TRBV11-1 to TRBJ2-1; D is possibly TRBD1 (5 bases). V shed 1 base and J shed 3 bases, with 13 bases lying between them. Looked up from germline, CDR1 is SGHAT and CDR2 is FQDESV (reference sequence). CDR3 length: 16 residues. CDR3 sequence: CASSLVRAGLYNEQFF. CDR3 DNA sequence: TGTGCCAGCAGCTTAGTACGGGCAGGGCTCTACAATGAGCAGTTCTTC.

CDR3 in DNA: TGTGCCAGTAGAGACAGAGGTGCTAATGAAAAACTGTTTTTT. Translated, it gives CASRDRGANEKLFF. The chain recombines TRBV19 with TRBJ1-4; possibly TRBD1 for D (5 bases). This CDR3 comprises 14 residues. In germline, CDR1 is LNHDA, CDR2 SQIVND (reference sequence). V was trimmed by 6 bases and J by 3 bases, leaving 11 bases between them.

The gene calls are TRBV2 and TRBJ1-6, with 8 bases that match TRBD1. CDR3 length equals 15 residues. V was pared by 6 bases and J by 2 bases, with 3 bases of the junction left unmatched. In germline, CDR1 is SNHLY, CDR2 FYNNEI. The CDR3 loop reads CASSGQGTYNSPLHF. The CDR3 bases are TGTGCCAGCAGCGGACAGGGCACCTATAATTCACCCCTCCACTTT.

CDR3 nucleotide sequence: TGTGCCCGCCACCTGAGCGCCGAAGAGACCCAGTACTTC. Its translation: CARHLSAEETQYF. V usage is TRBV12-3 or TRBV12-4 and J usage is TRBJ2-5; no clear D. Trimming removed 11 bases from V and 3 bases from J, with 16 bases in between. This CDR3 has 13 amino acids.

The chain uses TRBV6-5 and TRBJ1-2; 8 bases map to TRBD1. The germline gives CDR1 MNHEY, CDR2 SVGAGI. This CDR3 spans 15 amino acids. Trimming took 0 bases from V and 6 from J; bases not matched to a gene: 6. CDR3 loop: CASSYSPGGKDGYTF. In DNA, the CDR3 is TGTGCCAGCAGTTACTCGCCAGGGGGCAAGGATGGCTACACCTTC.

This sequence joins TRBV9 and TRBJ1-5; no reliable D call. Per germline, CDR1 SGDLS and CDR2 YYNGEE. V gave up 4 bases and J gave up 3 bases, with 11 bases separating them. The CDR3 runs to 14 residues. In nucleotides, the CDR3 is TGTGCCAGCAGCCCAGACGGGTCCAATCAGCCCCAGCATTTT. The encoded protein is CASSPDGSNQPQHF.

The rearrangement joins TRBV4-3 to TRBJ2-5; 12 nucleotides align to TRBD2. V shed 0 bases and J 5 bases; nucleotides not matched to a gene: 13. Germline V gives CDR1 LGHNA, CDR2 YSLEER. CDR3 size: 19 residues. The chain's CDR3 is CASSQEWVASGGAEETQYF. CDR3 coding DNA: TGCGCCAGCAGCCAAGAATGGGTGGCTAGCGGGGGGGCCGAGGAGACCCAGTACTTC.

The chain combines TRBV6-6 with TRBJ2-1; D is perhaps TRBD1 (6 bases). Germline-derived CDR1 and CDR2 are MNHNY and SVGAGI (reference sequence). Trimming pared 7 bases from V and 6 bases from J, leaving 7 bases between. CDR3 length: 11 residues. The CDR3 spells CASTQGNEQFF. CDR3 in DNA: TGTGCCAGCACACAGGGCAATGAGCAGTTCTTC.

The chain couples TRBV19 to TRBJ2-3; TRBD2 agrees at 8 bases. The length of the CDR3 is 17 residues. CDR1 is LNHDA and CDR2 is SQIVND in the germline V gene (reference sequence). Trimming at V came to 4 bases and at J to 0 bases, leaving 9 bases not matched to a gene. The CDR3 reads CASSTDTSGYSTDTQYF. The CDR3 nucleotides are TGTGCCAGTAGTACCGACACTAGCGGCTATAGCACAGATACGCAGTATTTT.

The chain couples TRBV6-5 to TRBJ2-1, with D possibly TRBD2 on 6 matching bases. V dropped 8 bases and J dropped 4 bases, with 15 bases sitting between them. Per germline, CDR1 MNHEY and CDR2 SVGAGI. The CDR3 totals 14 residues. The CDR3 loop is CASDGGSVYNEQFF. CDR3 nucleotide sequence: TGTGCCAGCGACGGGGGAAGTGTATACAATGAGCAGTTCTTC.